The next 30 T cell receptor beta chains were all read from a single sample in a study of shared clonotypes between healthy human individuals. Assay used: immunoSEQ multiplex PCR; TCRdb lists only in-frame clones, some missing. The table lists around 1.6 million clones, 95% to 99% of them singletons, with approximately 0.44% in the top ten. The sample was naive CD4+ T cells sorted from blood. The subset was: CD45RA+ positively selected. The source of these receptors is a man aged 25 to 40 in good health.

The chain combines TRBV19 with TRBJ2-3; D possibly matches TRBD1 or TRBD2 (5 bases each). Trimming left V 4 bases short and J 4 bases short, with 12 bases between. Looked up from germline, CDR1 is LNHDA and CDR2 is SQIVND (reference sequence). The length of the CDR3 is 14 residues. CDR3 protein: CASSRGISSDTQYF. The CDR3 DNA reads TGTGCCAGTAGTAGGGGGATTAGCTCAGATACGCAGTATTTT. Full variable domain (remainder filled in from reference TRBV19 and TRBJ2-3): DGGITQSPKYLFRKEGQNVTLSCEQNLNHDAMYWYRQDPGQGLRLIYYSQIVNDFQKGDIAEGYSVSREKKESFPLTVTSAQKNPTAFYLCASSRGISSDTQYFGPGTRLTVL.

The chain recombines TRBV5-1 with TRBJ1-2; a possible D gene is TRBD1 (5 bases). The germline V gene has CDR1 SGHRS and CDR2 YFSETQ. Trimming pared 0 bases from V and 3 bases from J, leaving 9 bases between. This CDR3 has 14 residues. CDR3 DNA sequence: TGCGCCAGCAGCTTGGAGGGGCCGTACTATGGCTACACCTTC. It is translated as CASSLEGPYYGYTF.

The chain has TRBV28 and TRBJ1-6; 7 nucleotides agree with TRBD1. Germline CDR1 reads MDHEN; CDR2 reads SYDVKM. Unmatched junction bases numbered 5, after V lost 6 bases and J lost 0 bases. The CDR3 runs 16 residues. DNA for the CDR3: TGTGCCAGCAGAGGGACAGTCAACTCCTATAATTCACCCCTCCACTTT. It codes for CASRGTVNSYNSPLHF.

In DNA, the CDR3 is TGTGCCAGCAGTGAAAACCGGGGGGCAACCTACGAGCAGTACTTC. Protein sequence: CASSENRGATYEQYF. This chain connects TRBV6-1 to TRBJ2-7, with a possible D match to TRBD2 (7 bases). The germline V gene has CDR1 MNHNS and CDR2 SASEGT. The ends were cut back, 2 bases at V and 2 bases at J, with 13 bases in the middle. The CDR3 is 15 amino acids.

This clone was detected once. The rearrangement links TRBV5-4 to TRBJ2-7; 7 nucleotides line up with TRBD1. Germline lookup yields CDR1 SGHNT and CDR2 YYREEE (reference sequence). The CDR3 loop spans 12 amino acids. V dropped 3 bases and J dropped 6; count of bases not matched to a gene: 3. DNA of the CDR3: TGTGCCAGCAGCTCCTACAGGGGCGAGCAGTACTTC. This translates into CASSSYRGEQYF.

This clone showed up just a few times. CDR3: CASSPGTEGEQYF. The CDR3 DNA reads as TGTGCCAGCTCACCCGGGACCGAAGGCGAGCAGTACTTC. V and J are TRBV18 and TRBJ2-7; D may be TRBD1 or TRBD2 (5 bases each). The CDR3 totals 13 residues. Trimming cost V 3 bases and J 6 bases, with 12 bases left between them. CDR1 and CDR2 (germline): KGHSH, LQKENI.

The genes are TRBV5-1 and TRBJ2-6, with D perhaps matching TRBD1 (6 bases). Germline CDR1 reads SGHRS; CDR2 reads YFSETQ. The CDR3 is 17 residues long. V was shortened by 4 bases and J by 7 bases, with 21 bases between the two germline ends. The CDR3 sequence: CASSPSTGSTRANVLTF. The CDR3 nucleotides read TGCGCCAGCAGCCCATCGACAGGCTCGACAAGAGCCAACGTCCTGACTTTC.

The V and J genes are TRBV19 and TRBJ2-7; 14 bases are a match to TRBD2. This CDR3 has 20 amino acids. Losses at the gene ends were 6 bases for V and 3 bases for J; bases not matched to a gene: 19. The germline V gene encodes CDR1 LNHDA and CDR2 SQIVND (reference sequence). The CDR3 reads CASRSQRRTGTSGSFYEQYF. The CDR3 DNA sequence: TGTGCCAGTAGATCCCAAAGGAGAACCGGGACTAGCGGGAGTTTCTACGAGCAGTACTTC. Based on the CDR3 plus reference TRBV19 and TRBJ2-7, the full variable domain is DGGITQSPKYLFRKEGQNVTLSCEQNLNHDAMYWYRQDPGQGLRLIYYSQIVNDFQKGDIAEGYSVSREKKESFPLTVTSAQKNPTAFYLCASRSQRRTGTSGSFYEQYFGPGTRLTVT.

Regarding this clone: Other nucleotide sequences from this sample produce the same CDR3. The chain combines TRBV5-1 with TRBJ1-3; no clear D. This CDR3 has 14 amino acids. The V end lost 0 bases, the J end lost 0 bases, and 4 bases lay between the germline ends. Germline CDR1 and CDR2: SGHRS and YFSETQ. DNA of the CDR3: TGCGCCAGCAGCTTGGTAGGCTCTGGAAACACCATATATTTT. This gives the protein CASSLVGSGNTIYF.

The chain joins TRBV11-2 to TRBJ2-5; D is ambiguous. CDR3 length: 16 residues. The germline V gene has CDR1 SGHAT and CDR2 FQNNGV. The germline V and J ends were trimmed by 0 bases and 0 bases, with 11 bases remaining between them. The CDR3 sequence: CASSLDPDGYQETQYF. For the CDR3, the DNA is TGTGCCAGCAGCTTAGACCCAGACGGGTACCAAGAGACCCAGTACTTC.

This rearrangement joins TRBV7-8 to TRBJ2-1; 7 bases are a match to TRBD2. There are 14 residues in the CDR3. V trimming: 2 bases; J trimming: 5 bases; junction bases outside the gene matches: 3. Germline lookup yields CDR1 SGHVS and CDR2 FQNEAQ. The CDR3 is CASSLSGTNNEQFF. The CDR3 bases are TGTGCCAGCAGCTTAAGCGGGACTAACAATGAGCAGTTCTTC.

The chain links TRBV6-6 to TRBJ1-5; D is undetermined. V was shortened by 4 bases and J by 1 base, with 5 bases between the two germline ends. Germline V CDR1 and CDR2: MNHNY, SVGAGI (reference sequence). The length of the CDR3 is 13 residues. As DNA, the CDR3 is TGTGCCAGCAGTTGGATGAGCAATCAGCCCCAGCATTTT. It specifies CASSWMSNQPQHF.

The chain combines TRBV6-1 with TRBJ2-5; D ambiguous. Germline CDR1 reads MNHNS; CDR2 reads SASEGT. V lost 9 bases and J 0 bases, leaving 14 bases between the germline ends. CDR3 length: 14 amino acids. CDR3 DNA: TGTGCCAGTTTCGGTCACGAATACCAAGAGACCCAGTACTTC. Translated: CASFGHEYQETQYF.

This rearrangement joins TRBV10-3 to TRBJ2-1; D is possibly TRBD2 (6 bases). V was clipped by 8 bases and J by 0 bases, with 11 bases between them. CDR3 size: 14 residues. Germline-derived CDR1 and CDR2 are ENHRY and SYGVKD. CDR3 in amino acids: CAIGGLNSYNEQFF. CDR3 sequence (DNA): TGTGCCATCGGGGGACTGAACTCCTACAATGAGCAGTTCTTC.

The J gene is TRBJ2-1, the V gene TRBV5-1; 7 positions agree with TRBD2. V trimming: 0 bases; J trimming: 9 bases; junction bases outside the gene matches: 9. This CDR3 has 15 residues. Germline CDR1 reads SGHRS; CDR2 reads YFSETQ. The CDR3 loop reads CASSLAGAGYGEQFF. CDR3 nucleotide sequence: TGCGCCAGCAGCTTGGCCGGAGCGGGATATGGTGAGCAGTTCTTC.

The rearrangement links TRBV7-9 to TRBJ1-3, with unresolved D. The germline CDR1 and CDR2 sequences are SEHNR and FQNEAQ (reference sequence). The CDR3 consists of 15 residues. The V end lost 1 base, the J end lost 4 bases, and 11 bases lay between the germline ends. The CDR3 DNA reads TGTGCCAGCAGCTTAGTAGGTTCAGGAGGAAACACCATATATTTT. Encoded protein: CASSLVGSGGNTIYF.

The chain couples TRBV6-1 to TRBJ2-1; no reliable D call. Germline-derived CDR1 and CDR2 are MNHNS and SASEGT. This CDR3 is 11 amino acids long. The V end lost 4 bases, the J end lost 8 bases, and 6 bases lay between the germline ends. CDR3: CASSVTYEQFF. The CDR3 DNA follows: TGTGCCAGCAGTGTAACTTATGAGCAGTTCTTC.

The CDR3 protein is CAWSVHPSLRYF. For the CDR3, the DNA is TGTGCCTGGAGTGTACACCCGTCTTTGCGGTACTTC. This chain uses TRBV30 with TRBJ2-7; D is uncertain. The CDR3 extends over 12 amino acids. The ends were cut back, 0 bases at V and 12 bases at J, with 15 bases in the middle. Germline-derived CDR1 and CDR2 are GTSNPN and SVGIG (reference sequence).

This chain joins TRBV7-8 and TRBJ2-7; D may be TRBD1 (5 bases). This CDR3 is built from 12 residues. Trimming pared 1 base from V and 9 bases from J, leaving 10 bases between. Looked up from germline, CDR1 is SGHVS and CDR2 is FQNEAQ. This chain's CDR3 is CASSLVLGAQYF. The CDR3 coding sequence is TGTGCCAGCAGCTTAGTGTTAGGGGCGCAGTACTTC.

The chain combines TRBV5-1 with TRBJ2-1, with 7 bases fitting TRBD2. There are 14 residues in the CDR3. The trim removed 5 bases at V and 6 bases at J, leaving 8 bases unmatched. Germline CDR1 SGHRS, CDR2 YFSETQ. The CDR3 sequence: CASSVVAGGNEQFF. The CDR3 DNA sequence: TGCGCCAGCAGTGTAGTAGCGGGTGGCAATGAGCAGTTCTTC.

The chain employs TRBV7-6 and TRBJ2-2; D is unclear. V lost 5 bases and J 0 bases, leaving 10 bases between the germline ends. The CDR3 spans 15 residues. CDR1 is SGHVS, CDR2 FNYEAQ, per germline. Written as DNA, the CDR3 is TGTGCCAGCAGCCGAGCTGAAACGAACACCGGGGAGCTGTTTTTT. Its protein product is CASSRAETNTGELFF. The variable domain in full, with the rest retrieved from reference TRBV7-6 and TRBJ2-2, is GAGVSQSPRYKVTKRGQDVALRCDPISGHVSLYWYRQALGQGPEFLTYFNYEAQQDKSGLPNDRFSAERPEGSISTLTIQRTEQRDSAMYRCASSRAETNTGELFFGEGSRLTVL.

The CDR3 is CASSPLLESGAVFF. The CDR3 nucleotides read TGCGCCAGCAGCCCGCTCTTGGAATCAGGGGCCGTGTTCTTC. The chain links TRBV5-1 to TRBJ2-1; tentatively, D is TRBD1 (6 bases). This CDR3 region has 14 residues. V was pared by 4 bases and J by 15 bases, with 23 bases between. Germline CDR1 reads SGHRS; CDR2 reads YFSETQ. The whole variable domain, remainder taken from reference TRBV5-1 and TRBJ2-1, is KAGVTQTPRYLIKTRGQQVTLSCSPISGHRSVSWYQQTPGQGLQFLFEYFSETQRNKGNFPGRFSGRQFSNSRSEMNVSTLELGDSALYLCASSPLLESGAVFFGPGTRLTVL.

The rearrangement joins TRBV2 to TRBJ1-5, with TRBD1 matching 9 bases. This CDR3 has 13 residues. The germline CDR1 and CDR2 sequences are SNHLY and FYNNEI. V shed 6 bases, J shed 5 bases, and the junction held 2 bases outside the gene matches. The CDR3 DNA reads TGTGCCAGCAGGCGGACAGGGGATCAGCCCCAGCATTTT. Translation: CASRRTGDQPQHF. Full variable domain (outside the CDR3, taken from reference TRBV2 and TRBJ1-5): EPEVTQTPSHQVTQMGQEVILRCVPISNHLYFYWYRQILGQKVEFLVSFYNNEISEKSEIFDDQFSVERPDGSNFTLKIRSTKLEDSAMYFCASRRTGDQPQHFGDGTRLSIL.

This clone was recorded only once. The chain has TRBV6-6 and TRBJ1-3; no reliable D call. The V and J ends lost 2 bases and 3 bases respectively, with 5 bases between them. The CDR3 covers 13 residues. The germline gives CDR1 MNHNY, CDR2 SVGAGI (reference sequence). Written as DNA, the CDR3 is TGTGCCAGCAGTTACGGTATTGGAAACACCATATATTTT. It specifies CASSYGIGNTIYF.

J is TRBJ1-2 and V is TRBV9, with a possible D match to TRBD1 (5 bases). Trimming pared 2 bases from V and 4 bases from J, leaving 15 bases between. Looked up from germline, CDR1 is SGDLS and CDR2 is YYNGEE. This CDR3 has 15 residues. The CDR3, as DNA: TGTGCCAGCAGCGTTGGGGAGAGGGGAGGCTATGGCTACACCTTC. Amino acid sequence: CASSVGERGGYGYTF. The full variable domain, rest sourced from reference TRBV9 and TRBJ1-2, is DSGVTQTPKHLITATGQRVTLRCSPRSGDLSVYWYQQSLDQGLQFLIQYYNGEERAKGNILERFSAQQFPDLHSELNLSSLELGDSALYFCASSVGERGGYGYTFGSGTRLTVV.

The chain recombines TRBV5-8 with TRBJ1-2, with D hard to call. The CDR3 is 10 residues long. The V end was cut by 5 bases, the J end by 6 bases, with 5 bases between. Germline loops: CDR1 SGHTS, CDR2 YDEGEE. The CDR3 DNA follows: TGTGCCAGCAGGAGAGATGGCTACACCTTC. Translating it yields CASRRDGYTF.

J is TRBJ2-2 and V is TRBV11-3; the D is unclear. Germline V gives CDR1 SGHNT, CDR2 YENEEA. The CDR3 is 11 residues long. With 4 bases removed from V and 7 bases from J, the gap between germline ends came to 4 bases. The CDR3 DNA follows: TGTGCCAGCAGCTCCCACGGGGAGCTGTTTTTT. It encodes CASSSHGELFF.

The DNA of the CDR3 is TGTGCCAGCAGCTTATCGGGACAGGGTCTATTCGAGCAGTACTTC. This sequence encodes CASSLSGQGLFEQYF. This chain joins TRBV7-3 and TRBJ2-7; 9 nucleotides align to TRBD1. CDR1 and CDR2 (germline): SGHTA, FQGTGA. There are 15 residues in the CDR3. V lost 2 bases and J lost 6; bases outside the gene matches: 8.

The chain uses TRBV27 and TRBJ1-5; 9 nucleotides align to TRBD1. There are 16 residues in the CDR3. Trimming removed 5 bases from V and 5 bases from J; junction bases left unmatched: 10. CDR1 and CDR2 from the germline V gene are MNHEY and SMNVEV (reference sequence). CDR3 residues: CASSPRTGATDQPQHF. The CDR3 nucleotides read TGTGCCAGCAGTCCCCGGACAGGGGCGACCGATCAGCCCCAGCATTTT.

The V call is TRBV5-1, the J call TRBJ2-3; 9 positions match TRBD1. Germline CDR1 reads SGHRS; CDR2 reads YFSETQ. Trimming took 0 bases from V and 4 from J; bases not matched to a gene: 6. This CDR3 spans 16 amino acids. The CDR3 protein is CASSLGDREVSDTQYF. The CDR3 DNA is TGCGCCAGCAGCTTGGGGGACAGGGAAGTGTCAGATACGCAGTATTTT. Combining the CDR3 with reference TRBV5-1 and TRBJ2-3 gives the whole variable domain KAGVTQTPRYLIKTRGQQVTLSCSPISGHRSVSWYQQTPGQGLQFLFEYFSETQRNKGNFPGRFSGRQFSNSRSEMNVSTLELGDSALYLCASSLGDREVSDTQYFGPGTRLTVL.